A single sample gave rise to the 27 T cell receptor beta chains below, sequenced in a study of cytomegalovirus exposure and HLA in healthy donors. PCR employed 60 Vbeta and 13 Jbeta primers. Only in-frame clones appear in the TCRdb table, and some are missing; sequencing was by immunoSEQ multiplex PCR. The sample has about 160,000 clones, around 84% seen once; the top ten hold around 2%. The specimen sequenced was PBMCs. The origin of the receptors is a man aged 18-30 years in good health and CMV-seronegative.

The genes are TRBV5-6 and TRBJ1-6, with a weak D call TRBD1 (5 bases). The germline gives CDR1 SGHDT, CDR2 YYEEEE. V was trimmed by 2 bases and J by 7 bases, leaving 13 bases between them. This CDR3 is built from 15 residues. The CDR3 coding sequence is TGTGCCAGCAGCTTTCAGGGACTCCTAAATTCACCCCTCCACTTT. Encoded protein: CASSFQGLLNSPLHF.

This clone was picked up one time. This rearrangement joins TRBV6-5 to TRBJ2-5, with D uncertain. CDR1 and CDR2 from the germline V gene are MNHEY and SVGAGI. V lost 4 bases, J lost 4 bases, and 7 bases lay in between. The length of the CDR3 is 12 residues. CDR3 in DNA: TGTGCCAGCAGTTCCCCCCGAGAGACCCAGTACTTC. Amino acids: CASSSPRETQYF.

This sequence joins TRBV5-1 and TRBJ1-1; 12 nucleotides line up with TRBD1. Germline V gene lookup returns CDR1 SGHRS and CDR2 YFSETQ. Trimming took 4 bases from V and 7 from J; bases not matched to a gene: 8. There are 15 residues in the CDR3. The CDR3 DNA sequence: TGCGCCAGCAGCAGGGGGACAGGGGGCATGGATGAAGCTTTCTTT. This encodes CASSRGTGGMDEAFF.

This chain links TRBV27 with TRBJ2-2; no definite D call. Germline CDR1 and CDR2: MNHEY and SMNVEV (reference sequence). The CDR3 runs to 16 residues. Trimming left V 4 bases short and J 6 bases short, with 18 bases between. This CDR3 is CASSSPQTSPPGELFF. The CDR3, as DNA: TGTGCCAGCAGTTCTCCCCAGACATCGCCCCCCGGGGAGCTGTTTTTT.

The chain links TRBV7-9 to TRBJ2-1; D is ambiguous. The germline V gene has CDR1 SEHNR and CDR2 FQNEAQ (reference sequence). This CDR3 is 14 amino acids long. The V gene lost 5 bases and the J gene lost 7 bases, with 15 bases spanning the gap. CDR3 residues: CASSARLSLNEQFF. The CDR3 DNA sequence: TGTGCCAGCAGCGCGAGACTCTCCCTAAATGAGCAGTTCTTC.

The chain carries TRBV19 and TRBJ1-2, with TRBD1 matching over 8 bases. There are 13 residues in the CDR3. The germline gives CDR1 LNHDA, CDR2 SQIVND (reference sequence). V shed 9 bases, J shed 1 base, and the junction held 4 bases outside the gene matches. The CDR3 DNA reads as TGTGCCAGCCTGGACAGGGTTAACTATGGCTACACCTTC. Residues: CASLDRVNYGYTF.

This chain connects TRBV5-1 to TRBJ2-7; 9 positions match TRBD1. This CDR3 spans 15 amino acids. Germline CDR1 is SGHRS and CDR2 is YFSETQ. Trimming cost V 5 bases and J 3 bases; bases outside gene matches: 9. The CDR3 here is CASRITRDRDYEQYF. The DNA of the CDR3 is TGCGCCAGCAGAATTACCCGGGACAGGGACTACGAGCAGTACTTC.

The chain uses TRBV6-4 and TRBJ2-1, with 9 bases that match TRBD2. The V gene end was trimmed by 6 bases and the J gene end by 2 bases; junction bases not matched to a gene: 11. This CDR3 region has 17 residues. CDR1 and CDR2 from the germline V gene are MRHNA and SNTAGT. The CDR3 spells CASRPPLAGRPYNEQFF. CDR3 DNA: TGTGCCAGCAGGCCCCCCCTAGCGGGGAGACCCTACAATGAGCAGTTCTTC.

This chain joins TRBV7-3 and TRBJ2-2, with TRBD2 matching over 7 bases. V lost 1 base, J lost 0 bases, and 5 bases stayed unmatched. This CDR3 has 17 amino acids. Germline CDR1 is SGHTA and CDR2 is FQGTGA. The CDR3 bases are TGTGCCAGCAGCTTAATAGGCGGGGGATCGAACACCGGGGAGCTGTTTTTT. It yields the protein CASSLIGGGSNTGELFF.

Worth noting for this clone: Other DNA sequences in this specimen translate into the identical CDR3. The V call is TRBV5-1, the J call TRBJ1-1; D gene unclear. The CDR3 extends over 13 amino acids. Trimming stripped 0 bases from V and 2 bases from J, with 5 bases between. Germline CDR1 reads SGHRS; CDR2 reads YFSETQ. CDR3 loop: CASSLASNTEAFF. Here the CDR3 DNA reads TGCGCCAGCAGCTTGGCCAGTAACACTGAAGCTTTCTTT.

This chain joins TRBV18 and TRBJ1-2; D unresolved. Germline values: CDR1 KGHSH, CDR2 LQKENI. V gave up 3 bases and J gave up 4 bases, with 15 bases separating them. CDR3 length: 15 amino acids. The CDR3 here is CASSPGRQAGYGYTF. Here the CDR3 DNA reads TGTGCCAGCTCACCCGGTCGGCAGGCGGGCTATGGCTACACCTTC.

The chain couples TRBV7-2 to TRBJ2-3; 8 positions match TRBD1. V trimming: 5 bases; J trimming: 4 bases; junction bases outside the gene matches: 5. The germline gives CDR1 SGHTA, CDR2 FQGNSA. This CDR3 comprises 14 residues. The CDR3 sequence: CASSPRTGSDTQYF. Written as DNA, the CDR3 is TGTGCCAGCAGCCCTCGGACAGGGTCAGATACGCAGTATTTT.

The V gene is TRBV25-1, the J gene TRBJ2-3; D ambiguous. The CDR3 has 11 amino acids. Germline values: CDR1 MGHDK, CDR2 SYGVNS. V lost 6 bases and J lost 5, with 6 bases in between. DNA of the CDR3: TGTGCCAGCAGAAGGAGAGATACGCAGTATTTT. It is translated as CASRRRDTQYF.

V gene TRBV29-1 combines with J gene TRBJ2-1, with 8 bases fitting TRBD1. Germline values: CDR1 SQVTM, CDR2 ANQGSEA. The ends lost 1 base at V and 9 bases at J; junction bases unmatched: 8. This CDR3 spans 14 amino acids. As DNA, the CDR3 is TGCAGCGTTGAAGGCCCAGGGGGCCGGGGTGAGCAGTTCTTC. As protein: CSVEGPGGRGEQFF.

This rearrangement joins TRBV28 to TRBJ1-2; D gene ambiguous. The V end was cut by 3 bases, the J end by 0 bases, with 11 bases between. Germline assignment: CDR1 MDHEN and CDR2 SYDVKM. The CDR3 spans 15 residues. The CDR3 is CASSFESGPNYGYTF. CDR3 DNA: TGTGCCAGCAGTTTTGAATCAGGCCCTAACTATGGCTACACCTTC.

The chain couples TRBV28 to TRBJ2-3; D is possibly TRBD2 (5 bases). Germline V gene lookup returns CDR1 MDHEN and CDR2 SYDVKM. The CDR3 extends over 13 amino acids. V was clipped by 4 bases and J by 2 bases, with 7 bases between them. CDR3 in DNA: TGTGCCAGCAGTTCCGGACTCACAGATACGCAGTATTTT. It is translated as CASSSGLTDTQYF. The complete variable domain, with remaining parts taken from reference TRBV28 and TRBJ2-3, reads DVKVTQSSRYLVKRTGEKVFLECVQDMDHENMFWYRQDPGLGLRLIYFSYDVKMKEKGDIPEGYSVSREKKERFSLILESASTNQTSMYLCASSSGLTDTQYFGPGTRLTVL.

This clone was picked up one time. The V call is TRBV5-6, the J call TRBJ1-2, with 7 bases fitting TRBD1. Looked up from germline, CDR1 is SGHDT and CDR2 is YYEEEE. Trimming at V came to 0 bases and at J to 2 bases, leaving 4 bases not matched to a gene. The CDR3 length is 15 residues. The CDR3 region has the DNA TGTGCCAGCAGCTTGGGTCGACAGGGCAACTATGGCTACACCTTC. As protein: CASSLGRQGNYGYTF.

The chain links TRBV18 to TRBJ1-6; the D is unclear. Trimming removed 6 bases from V and 5 bases from J, with 14 bases in between. The CDR3 length is 15 residues. Germline assignment: CDR1 KGHSH and CDR2 LQKENI. CDR3 coding DNA: TGTGCCAGCTCGGGGTCAACCGGGAATAATTCACCCCTCCACTTT. Encoded protein: CASSGSTGNNSPLHF.

The J gene is TRBJ2-7, the V gene TRBV2, with TRBD1 as a possible D gene (5 bases). CDR1 and CDR2 (germline): SNHLY, FYNNEI. V dropped 3 bases and J dropped 3 bases, with 9 bases sitting between them. This CDR3 is 13 amino acids long. As DNA, the CDR3 is TGTGCCAGCAGTGAGAGACAGCTCTACGAGCAGTACTTC. Protein product: CASSERQLYEQYF.

The V call is TRBV5-6, the J call TRBJ2-5; D perhaps matches TRBD2 (6 bases). The V and J ends lost 0 bases and 5 bases respectively, with 11 bases between them. Per the germline V gene, CDR1 is SGHDT and CDR2 is YYEEEE. The CDR3 loop spans 14 amino acids. The CDR3 here is CASSLAGGRETQYF. The CDR3 nucleotides are TGTGCCAGCAGCTTGGCCGGGGGACGGGAGACCCAGTACTTC.

The chain joins TRBV7-2 to TRBJ2-1; 9 bases match TRBD2. The CDR3 has 15 residues. Trimming took 5 bases from V and 7 from J; bases not matched to a gene: 9. Germline V CDR1 and CDR2: SGHTA, FQGNSA. In DNA, the CDR3 is TGTGCCAGCAGCGCTACGGGACTAGCCTCAAATGAGCAGTTCTTC. It is translated as CASSATGLASNEQFF.

This sequence joins TRBV20-1 and TRBJ2-2; 7 bases align to TRBD1. The CDR3 runs to 11 residues. Germline CDR1 reads DFQATT; CDR2 reads SNEGSKA (reference sequence). J was trimmed by 5 bases and V by 6 bases; bases with no gene match: 0. The CDR3 sequence: CSARGTGELFF. CDR3 nucleotide sequence: TGCAGTGCCAGGGGGACCGGGGAGCTGTTTTTT.

J is TRBJ2-3 and V is TRBV7-8; 10 bases align to TRBD2. The V and J ends lost 3 bases and 2 bases, in that order; junction bases with no gene match: 8. Germline values: CDR1 SGHVS, CDR2 FQNEAQ. The CDR3 spans 17 residues. This chain's CDR3 is CASSFGSGGFFTDTQYF. CDR3 DNA: TGTGCCAGCAGCTTCGGTAGCGGGGGGTTCTTCACAGATACGCAGTATTTT.

CDR3 nucleotides: TGCGCCAGCAGCTTGGACGCGAGCGGGAGCTTCGGGGAGCTGTTTTTT. Residues: CASSLDASGSFGELFF. V gene TRBV5-1 combines with J gene TRBJ2-2; the match to TRBD2 covers 8 bases. This CDR3 has 16 amino acids. The germline CDR1 and CDR2 sequences are SGHRS and YFSETQ. J was trimmed by 7 bases and V by 0 bases; bases with no gene match: 8. The whole variable domain, filled in from reference TRBV5-1 and TRBJ2-2, reads KAGVTQTPRYLIKTRGQQVTLSCSPISGHRSVSWYQQTPGQGLQFLFEYFSETQRNKGNFPGRFSGRQFSNSRSEMNVSTLELGDSALYLCASSLDASGSFGELFFGEGSRLTVL.

The chain links TRBV5-1 to TRBJ2-3, with a weak D call TRBD1 (6 bases). CDR1 SGHRS and CDR2 YFSETQ come from the germline V gene. This CDR3 is built from 15 residues. The ends were cut back, 2 bases at V and 0 bases at J, with 10 bases in the middle. This CDR3 is CASSFRTASTDTQYF. The CDR3 DNA follows: TGCGCCAGCAGCTTTCGGACAGCTAGCACAGATACGCAGTATTTT.

This chain connects TRBV5-6 to TRBJ1-2, with TRBD1 identical over 7 bases. Trimming removed 5 bases from V and 4 bases from J; junction bases left unmatched: 8. CDR1 and CDR2 (germline): SGHDT, YYEEEE. The CDR3 length is 14 residues. The CDR3 here is CASRGRDRGYGYTF. In DNA, the CDR3 is TGTGCCAGCAGAGGTCGGGACAGAGGCTATGGCTACACCTTC.

This chain uses TRBV7-2 with TRBJ2-5; 10 bases match TRBD2. CDR3 length: 16 residues. After removal of 0 bases from V and 0 bases from J, the junction contained 1 base not matched to a gene. Germline lookup yields CDR1 SGHTA and CDR2 FQGNSA. DNA for the CDR3: TGTGCCAGCAGCTTAGCGGGGACTAGCGACCAAGAGACCCAGTACTTC. Its translation: CASSLAGTSDQETQYF.